The next 16 T cell receptor beta chains were all read from a single sample in a study of blood T cell repertoires in COVID-19 (dated by TCRdb to between 2020 and 2021). The protocol used for the library was the immunoSEQ multiplex PCR assay. This immuneACCESS table, as held by TCRdb, lists in-frame sequences with V and J called but not all clones. Of the missing ones, under half trace to an unresolved V gene in checked studies; the others have no known cause. Counted in this sample were roughly 250,000 clones; around 82% of them appeared once. The biggest ten clones account for roughly 14% of the sample. The sample was peripheral blood. The receptors originated from a person between 70 and 80 years old with COVID-19, enrolled during active disease.

The rearrangement uses TRBV14 and TRBJ2-1; 9 nucleotides align to TRBD2. CDR1 and CDR2 from the germline V gene are SGHDN and FVKESK. Trimming removed 0 bases from V and 8 bases from J; junction bases left unmatched: 8. The CDR3 length is 16 residues. The CDR3 DNA reads as TGTGCCAGCAGCCAAGACTGGCGGGAGGGCCGGGATGAGCAGTTCTTC. It is translated as CASSQDWREGRDEQFF.

V and J are TRBV13 and TRBJ2-3, with D unclear. Germline assignment: CDR1 PRHDT and CDR2 FYEKMQ (reference sequence). V lost 0 bases, J lost 6 bases, and 10 bases lay in between. The CDR3 is 14 amino acids. CDR3 nucleotides: TGTGCCAGCAGCTTAGGAGTAATGAGTGATACGCAGTATTTT. Protein: CASSLGVMSDTQYF.

This chain uses TRBV7-2 with TRBJ2-1, with 8 bases that match TRBD2. V shed 3 bases and J 0 bases; nucleotides not matched to a gene: 1. Germline CDR1 is SGHTA and CDR2 is FQGNSA. The CDR3 has 15 amino acids. The CDR3 sequence: CASSFSGTSYNEQFF. In nucleotides, the CDR3 is TGTGCCAGCAGCTTTAGCGGGACCTCCTACAATGAGCAGTTCTTC.

The chain uses TRBV7-9 and TRBJ1-1; a weak D match, TRBD1 (6 bases). The germline CDR1 and CDR2 sequences are SEHNR and FQNEAQ (reference sequence). V lost 2 bases and J 5 bases, leaving 15 bases between the germline ends. This CDR3 region has 15 residues. The chain's CDR3 is CASSLMQGSKTEAFF. The CDR3 nucleotides are TGTGCCAGCAGCTTAATGCAGGGGTCAAAAACTGAAGCTTTCTTT.

The V call is TRBV6-5, the J call TRBJ1-4; unclear D gene. This CDR3 is 14 amino acids long. CDR1 MNHEY and CDR2 SVGAGI come from the germline V gene. V lost 6 bases to trimming and J lost 2 bases, with 10 bases between them. CDR3 DNA: TGTGCCAGCAGACGGGGTTGGACTAATGAAAAACTGTTTTTT. This sequence encodes CASRRGWTNEKLFF.

Remarks on this clone: The same CDR3 also results from other DNA sequences found in this sample. This sequence joins TRBV24-1 and TRBJ1-5; D is ambiguous. Germline V gene data show CDR1 as KGHDR and CDR2 as SFDVKD. The CDR3 has 14 amino acids. V dropped 0 bases and J dropped 1 base, with 3 bases sitting between them. CDR3 region: CATSDLLSNQPQHF. In DNA, the CDR3 is TGTGCCACCAGTGATTTGCTAAGCAATCAGCCCCAGCATTTT.

As DNA, the CDR3 is TGTGCCAGCAGTTTATCTGCAGGGCCCCCAAACTATGGCTACACCTTC. Its protein product is CASSLSAGPPNYGYTF. The chain uses TRBV28 and TRBJ1-2; maybe TRBD1 (5 bases). The V gene lost 1 base and the J gene lost 2 bases, with 14 bases spanning the gap. CDR1 and CDR2 from the germline V gene are MDHEN and SYDVKM. This CDR3 has 16 amino acids.

The chain employs TRBV7-2 and TRBJ1-5, with D perhaps matching TRBD1 (6 bases). This CDR3 is built from 14 residues. V gave up 1 base and J gave up 7 bases, with 11 bases separating them. From germline, CDR1 is SGHTA and CDR2 FQGNSA. CDR3 amino acids: CASSLDRVGQPQHF. The CDR3 DNA is TGTGCCAGCAGCTTAGACAGGGTCGGACAGCCCCAGCATTTT.

The genes are TRBV19 and TRBJ2-1, with TRBD2 matching 8 bases. The germline V gene encodes CDR1 LNHDA and CDR2 SQIVND (reference sequence). This CDR3 region has 14 residues. The ends lost 8 bases at V and 5 bases at J; junction bases unmatched: 8. In nucleotides, the CDR3 is TGTGCCAGTCGTCCCAGCGGGGGACACAATGAGCAGTTCTTC. Protein: CASRPSGGHNEQFF.

The chain links TRBV19 to TRBJ1-5, with D tentatively TRBD1 (5 bases). V was cut by 10 bases and J by 1 base, with 11 bases left in between. This CDR3 contains 13 residues. The V gene's germline CDR1 is LNHDA and CDR2 SQIVND (reference sequence). CDR3 DNA: TGTGCCACCAGCGGGGGGAGCAATCAGCCCCAGCATTTT. This codes for CATSGGSNQPQHF.

The chain links TRBV29-1 to TRBJ2-7; 12 bases map to TRBD2. Germline lookup yields CDR1 SQVTM and CDR2 ANQGSEA. With 6 bases clipped from V and 4 bases from J, the junction kept 19 bases outside the gene matches. There are 18 residues in the CDR3. This CDR3 is CSVTWTMTSGSIRYEQYF. The CDR3 nucleotides read TGCAGCGTGACGTGGACAATGACTAGCGGGAGCATCAGGTACGAGCAGTACTTC.

The V gene is TRBV28, the J gene TRBJ1-5; D is perhaps TRBD1 (5 bases). Germline CDR1 reads MDHEN; CDR2 reads SYDVKM. The CDR3 is 15 residues long. The ends were cut back, 8 bases at V and 0 bases at J, with 14 bases in the middle. CDR3: CASRVLGGSNQPQHF. The CDR3 DNA reads as TGTGCCAGCCGGGTCCTGGGGGGTAGCAATCAGCCCCAGCATTTT. Full variable domain (missing parts from reference TRBV28 and TRBJ1-5): DVKVTQSSRYLVKRTGEKVFLECVQDMDHENMFWYRQDPGLGLRLIYFSYDVKMKEKGDIPEGYSVSREKKERFSLILESASTNQTSMYLCASRVLGGSNQPQHFGDGTRLSIL.

The V gene is TRBV3-1 (or the pseudogene TRBV3-2), the J gene TRBJ2-1; no firm D call. In germline, CDR1 is LGHDT, CDR2 YNNKEL (reference sequence). The CDR3 has 14 amino acids. V was cut by 1 base and J by 7 bases, with 11 bases left in between. Here the CDR3 reads CASSQAVRENEQFF. The CDR3 DNA reads TGTGCCAGCAGCCAAGCCGTGCGTGAAAATGAGCAGTTCTTC.

This chain links TRBV9 with TRBJ1-2; 7 bases are shared with TRBD1. V gave up 4 bases and J gave up 8 bases; unmatched junction bases: 11. Germline V gene lookup returns CDR1 SGDLS and CDR2 YYNGEE. CDR3 length: 14 amino acids. The CDR3 DNA sequence: TGTGCCAGCAGCCCCACCACAGGGGAGCAAGGCTACACCTTC. It is translated as CASSPTTGEQGYTF.

The gene calls are TRBV4-1 and TRBJ2-3, with a possible D match to TRBD2 (5 bases). With 3 bases removed from V and 1 base from J, the gap between germline ends came to 8 bases. This CDR3 comprises 14 residues. Looked up from germline, CDR1 is MGHRA and CDR2 is YSYEKL. In nucleotides, the CDR3 is TGCGCCAGCAGCCAGTTTAGCGGCACAGATACGCAGTATTTT. This sequence encodes CASSQFSGTDTQYF.

This clone appeared once. The chain joins TRBV12-3 or TRBV12-4 to TRBJ1-2; a weak D match, TRBD1 (5 bases). The CDR3 runs to 12 residues. Trimming left V 5 bases short and J 4 bases short, with 8 bases between. The CDR3: CASSQGFYGYTF. DNA of the CDR3: TGTGCCAGCAGTCAGGGCTTCTATGGCTACACCTTC.